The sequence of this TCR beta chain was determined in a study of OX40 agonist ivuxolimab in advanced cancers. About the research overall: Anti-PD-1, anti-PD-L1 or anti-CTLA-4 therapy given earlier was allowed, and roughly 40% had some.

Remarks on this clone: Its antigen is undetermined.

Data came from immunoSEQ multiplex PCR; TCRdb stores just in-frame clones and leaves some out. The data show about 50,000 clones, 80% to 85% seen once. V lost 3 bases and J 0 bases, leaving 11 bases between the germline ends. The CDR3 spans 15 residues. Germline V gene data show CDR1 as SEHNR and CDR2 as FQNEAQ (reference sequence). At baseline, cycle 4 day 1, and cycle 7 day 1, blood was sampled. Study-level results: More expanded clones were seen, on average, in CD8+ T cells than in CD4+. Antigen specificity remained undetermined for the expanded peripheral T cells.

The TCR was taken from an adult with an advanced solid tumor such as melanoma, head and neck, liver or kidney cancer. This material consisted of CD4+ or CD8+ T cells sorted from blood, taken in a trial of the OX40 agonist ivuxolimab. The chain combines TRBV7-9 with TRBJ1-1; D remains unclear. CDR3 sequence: CASSFSGGMNTEAFF. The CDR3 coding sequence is TGTGCCAGCAGCTTCTCAGGCGGCATGAACACTGAAGCTTTCTTT.